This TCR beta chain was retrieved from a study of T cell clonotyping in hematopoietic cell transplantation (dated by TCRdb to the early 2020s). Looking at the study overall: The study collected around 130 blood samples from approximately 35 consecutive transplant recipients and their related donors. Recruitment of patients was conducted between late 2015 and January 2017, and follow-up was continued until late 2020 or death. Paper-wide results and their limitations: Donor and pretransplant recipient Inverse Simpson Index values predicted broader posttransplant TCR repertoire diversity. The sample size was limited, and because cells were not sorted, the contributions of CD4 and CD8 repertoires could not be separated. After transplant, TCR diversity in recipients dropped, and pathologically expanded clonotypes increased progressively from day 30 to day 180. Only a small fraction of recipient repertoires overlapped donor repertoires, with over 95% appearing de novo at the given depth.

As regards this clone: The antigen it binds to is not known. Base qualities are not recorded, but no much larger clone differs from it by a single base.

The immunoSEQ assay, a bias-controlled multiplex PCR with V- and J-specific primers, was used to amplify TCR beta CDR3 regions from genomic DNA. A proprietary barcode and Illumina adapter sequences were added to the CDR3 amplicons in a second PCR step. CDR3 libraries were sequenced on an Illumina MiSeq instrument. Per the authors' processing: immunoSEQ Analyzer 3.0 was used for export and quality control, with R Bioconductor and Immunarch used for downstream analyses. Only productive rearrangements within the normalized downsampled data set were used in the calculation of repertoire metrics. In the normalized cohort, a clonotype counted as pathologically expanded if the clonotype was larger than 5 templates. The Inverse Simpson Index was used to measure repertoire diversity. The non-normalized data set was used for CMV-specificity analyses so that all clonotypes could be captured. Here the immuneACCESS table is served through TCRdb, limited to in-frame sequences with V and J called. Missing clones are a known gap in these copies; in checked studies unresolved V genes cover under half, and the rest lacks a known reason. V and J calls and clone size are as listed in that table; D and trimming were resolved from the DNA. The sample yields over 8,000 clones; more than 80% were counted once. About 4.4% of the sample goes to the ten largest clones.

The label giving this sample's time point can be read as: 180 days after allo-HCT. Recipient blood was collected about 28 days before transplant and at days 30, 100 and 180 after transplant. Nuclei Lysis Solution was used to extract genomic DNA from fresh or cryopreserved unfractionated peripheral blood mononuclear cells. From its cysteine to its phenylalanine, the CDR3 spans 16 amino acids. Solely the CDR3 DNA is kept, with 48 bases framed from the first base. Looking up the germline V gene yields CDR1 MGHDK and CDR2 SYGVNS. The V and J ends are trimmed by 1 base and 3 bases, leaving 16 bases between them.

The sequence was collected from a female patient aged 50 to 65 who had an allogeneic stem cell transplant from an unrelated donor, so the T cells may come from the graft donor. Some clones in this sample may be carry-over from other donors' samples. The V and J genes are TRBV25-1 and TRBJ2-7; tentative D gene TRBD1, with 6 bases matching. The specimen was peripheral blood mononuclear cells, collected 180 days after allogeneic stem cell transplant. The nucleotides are TGTGCCAGCAGTGAATCGCTAGGGGGTGGTAACTACGAGCAGTACTTC. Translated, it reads CASSESLGGGNYEQYF.